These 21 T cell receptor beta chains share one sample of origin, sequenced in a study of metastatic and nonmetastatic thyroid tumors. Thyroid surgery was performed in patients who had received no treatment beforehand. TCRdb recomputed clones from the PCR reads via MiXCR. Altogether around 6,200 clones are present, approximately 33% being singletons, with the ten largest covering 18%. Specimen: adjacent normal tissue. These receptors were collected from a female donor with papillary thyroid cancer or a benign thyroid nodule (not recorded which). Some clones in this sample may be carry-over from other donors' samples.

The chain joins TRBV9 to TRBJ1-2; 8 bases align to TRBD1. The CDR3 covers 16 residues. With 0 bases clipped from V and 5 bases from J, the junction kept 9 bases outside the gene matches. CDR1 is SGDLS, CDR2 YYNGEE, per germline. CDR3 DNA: TGTGCCAGCAGCGTAGATCCGTCCGGGACAGGATATGGCTACACCTTC. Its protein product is CASSVDPSGTGYGYTF.

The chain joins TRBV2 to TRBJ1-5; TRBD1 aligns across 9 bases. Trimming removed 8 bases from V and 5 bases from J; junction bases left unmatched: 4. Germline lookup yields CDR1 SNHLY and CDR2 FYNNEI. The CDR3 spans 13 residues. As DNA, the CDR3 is TGTGCCAGCCTCAGACAGGGGGATCAGCCCCAGCATTTT. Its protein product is CASLRQGDQPQHF.

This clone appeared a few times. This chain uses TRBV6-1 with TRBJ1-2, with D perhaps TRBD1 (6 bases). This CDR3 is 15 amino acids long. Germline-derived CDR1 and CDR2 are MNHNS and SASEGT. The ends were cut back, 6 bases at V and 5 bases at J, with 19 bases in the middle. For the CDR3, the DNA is TGTGCCAGCAGACAGGGCTTAGGAGGTATTTATGGCTACACCTTC. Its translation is CASRQGLGGIYGYTF.

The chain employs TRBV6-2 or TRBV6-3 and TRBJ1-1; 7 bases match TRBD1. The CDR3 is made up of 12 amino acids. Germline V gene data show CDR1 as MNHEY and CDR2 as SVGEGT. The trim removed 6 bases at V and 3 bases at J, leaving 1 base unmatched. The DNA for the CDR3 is TGTGCCAGCAGACAGGGGTACACTGAAGCTTTCTTT. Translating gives CASRQGYTEAFF.

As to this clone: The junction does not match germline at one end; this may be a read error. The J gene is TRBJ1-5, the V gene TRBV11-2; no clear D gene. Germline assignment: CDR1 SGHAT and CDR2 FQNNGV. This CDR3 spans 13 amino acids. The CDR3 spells CASILGGGQPQHF. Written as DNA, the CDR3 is TGTGCCAGCATCTTAGGCGGTGGTCAGCCCCAGCATTTT.

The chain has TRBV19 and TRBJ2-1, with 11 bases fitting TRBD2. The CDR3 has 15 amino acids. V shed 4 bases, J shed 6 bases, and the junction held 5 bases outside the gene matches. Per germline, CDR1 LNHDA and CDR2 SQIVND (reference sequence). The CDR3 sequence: CASSTGLAGTNEQFF. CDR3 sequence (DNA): TGTGCCAGTAGTACTGGACTAGCGGGCACCAATGAGCAGTTCTTC.

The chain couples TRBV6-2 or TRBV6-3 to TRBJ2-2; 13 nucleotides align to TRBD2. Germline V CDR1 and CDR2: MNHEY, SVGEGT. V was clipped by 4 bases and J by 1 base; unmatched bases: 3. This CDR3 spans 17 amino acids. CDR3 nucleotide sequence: TGTGCCAGCAGTTGGACTAGCGGGAGATGGAACACCGGGGAGCTGTTTTTT. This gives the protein CASSWTSGRWNTGELFF.

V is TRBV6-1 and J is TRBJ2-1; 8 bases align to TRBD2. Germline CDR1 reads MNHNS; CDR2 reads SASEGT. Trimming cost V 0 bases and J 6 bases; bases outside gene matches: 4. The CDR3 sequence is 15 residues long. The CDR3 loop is CASSEASGAFNEQFF. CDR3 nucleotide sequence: TGTGCCAGCAGTGAAGCTAGCGGGGCCTTCAATGAGCAGTTCTTC.

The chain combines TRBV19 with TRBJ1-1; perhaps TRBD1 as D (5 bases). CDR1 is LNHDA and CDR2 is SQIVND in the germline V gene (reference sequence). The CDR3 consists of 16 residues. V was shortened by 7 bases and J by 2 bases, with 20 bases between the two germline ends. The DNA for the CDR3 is TGTGCCAGTACCCCAGGGACGTTGGGAATCAACACTGAAGCTTTCTTT. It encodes CASTPGTLGINTEAFF.

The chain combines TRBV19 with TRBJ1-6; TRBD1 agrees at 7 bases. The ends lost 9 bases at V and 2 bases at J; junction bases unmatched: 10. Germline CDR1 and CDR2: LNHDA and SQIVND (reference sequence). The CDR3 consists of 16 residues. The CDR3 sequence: CASEDRPGAYNSPLHF. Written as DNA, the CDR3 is TGTGCCAGCGAGGACAGGCCAGGTGCCTATAATTCACCCCTCCACTTT. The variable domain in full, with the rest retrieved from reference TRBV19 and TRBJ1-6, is DGGITQSPKYLFRKEGQNVTLSCEQNLNHDAMYWYRQDPGQGLRLIYYSQIVNDFQKGDIAEGYSVSREKKESFPLTVTSAQKNPTAFYLCASEDRPGAYNSPLHFGNGTRLTVT.

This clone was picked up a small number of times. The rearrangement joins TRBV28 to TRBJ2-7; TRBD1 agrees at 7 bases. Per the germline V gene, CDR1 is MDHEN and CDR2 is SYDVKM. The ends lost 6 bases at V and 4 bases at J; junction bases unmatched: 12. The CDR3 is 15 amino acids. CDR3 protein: CASSGTVTGSYEQYF. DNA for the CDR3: TGTGCCAGCAGCGGAACCGTGACAGGGTCGTACGAGCAGTACTTC.

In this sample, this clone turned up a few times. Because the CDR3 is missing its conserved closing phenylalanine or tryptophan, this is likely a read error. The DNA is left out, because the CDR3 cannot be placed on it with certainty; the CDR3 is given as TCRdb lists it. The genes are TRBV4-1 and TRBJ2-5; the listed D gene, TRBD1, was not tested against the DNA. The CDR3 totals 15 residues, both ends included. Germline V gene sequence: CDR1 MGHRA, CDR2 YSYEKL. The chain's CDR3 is CARQLAGGRGQEAWL.

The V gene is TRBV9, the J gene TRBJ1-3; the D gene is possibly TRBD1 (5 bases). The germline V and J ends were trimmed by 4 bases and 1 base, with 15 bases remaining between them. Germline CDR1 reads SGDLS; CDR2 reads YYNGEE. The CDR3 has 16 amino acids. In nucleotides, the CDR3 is TGTGCCAGCAGCCCCTTTCCGGGGCCTTCTGGAAACACCATATATTTT. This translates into CASSPFPGPSGNTIYF.

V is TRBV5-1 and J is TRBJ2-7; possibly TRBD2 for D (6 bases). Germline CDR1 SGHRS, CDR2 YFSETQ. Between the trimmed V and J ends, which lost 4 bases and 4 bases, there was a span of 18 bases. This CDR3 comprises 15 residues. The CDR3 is CASSPFGGAAYEQYF. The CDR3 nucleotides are TGCGCCAGCAGCCCGTTCGGGGGAGCAGCATACGAGCAGTACTTC.

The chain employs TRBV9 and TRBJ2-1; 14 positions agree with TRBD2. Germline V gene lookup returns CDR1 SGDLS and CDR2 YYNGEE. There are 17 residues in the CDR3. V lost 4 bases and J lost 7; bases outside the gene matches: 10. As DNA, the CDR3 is TGTGCCAGCAGCTTCGGGACTAGCGGGAGAGCTGGGAATGAGCAGTTCTTC. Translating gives CASSFGTSGRAGNEQFF.

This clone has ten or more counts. CDR3 sequence: CSLEGSSGDRRNEQFF. In DNA, the CDR3 is TGCAGTCTCGAGGGGTCTAGCGGGGATCGCCGAAATGAGCAGTTCTTC. This rearrangement joins TRBV20-1 to TRBJ2-1; 9 nucleotides agree with TRBD2. Germline CDR1 and CDR2: DFQATT and SNEGSKA (reference sequence). This CDR3 contains 16 residues. Trimming cost V 8 bases and J 7 bases; bases outside gene matches: 18.

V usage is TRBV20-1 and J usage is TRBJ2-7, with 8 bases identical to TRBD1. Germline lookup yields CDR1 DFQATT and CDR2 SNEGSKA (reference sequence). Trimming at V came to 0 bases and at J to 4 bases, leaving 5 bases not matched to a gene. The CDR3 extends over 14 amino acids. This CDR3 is CSARDRDRNYEQYF. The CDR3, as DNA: TGCAGTGCTAGAGATCGGGACAGGAATTACGAGCAGTACTTC.

CDR3 amino acids: CASGKGPEREAFF. CDR3 coding DNA: TGTGCTAGTGGTAAAGGGCCGGAAAGAGAAGCTTTCTTT. The chain links TRBV12-5 to TRBJ1-1; the D is unclear. CDR3 length: 13 residues. The V end lost 5 bases, the J end lost 8 bases, and 15 bases lay between the germline ends. Germline V CDR1 and CDR2: LGHNT, FRNRAP.

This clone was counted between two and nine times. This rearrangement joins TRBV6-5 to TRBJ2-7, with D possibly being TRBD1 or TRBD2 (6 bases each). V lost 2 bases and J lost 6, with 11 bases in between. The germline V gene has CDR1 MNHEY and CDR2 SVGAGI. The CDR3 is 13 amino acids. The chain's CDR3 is CASSYGGGGEQYF. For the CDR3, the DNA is TGTGCCAGCAGTTACGGAGGGGGTGGCGAGCAGTACTTC.

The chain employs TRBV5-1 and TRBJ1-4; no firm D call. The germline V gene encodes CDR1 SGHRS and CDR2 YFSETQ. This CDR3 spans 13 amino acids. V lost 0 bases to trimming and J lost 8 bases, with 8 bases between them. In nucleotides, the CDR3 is TGCGCCAGCAGCTTGGACCCGCAGGAAAAACTGTTTTTT. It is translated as CASSLDPQEKLFF.

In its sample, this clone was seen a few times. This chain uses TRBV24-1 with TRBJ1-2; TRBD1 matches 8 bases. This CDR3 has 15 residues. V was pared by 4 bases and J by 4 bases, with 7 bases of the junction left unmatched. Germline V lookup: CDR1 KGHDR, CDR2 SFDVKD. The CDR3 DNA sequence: TGTGCCACCAGTGACGCAACCGGGACAGGCTATGGCTACACCTTC. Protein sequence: CATSDATGTGYGYTF.